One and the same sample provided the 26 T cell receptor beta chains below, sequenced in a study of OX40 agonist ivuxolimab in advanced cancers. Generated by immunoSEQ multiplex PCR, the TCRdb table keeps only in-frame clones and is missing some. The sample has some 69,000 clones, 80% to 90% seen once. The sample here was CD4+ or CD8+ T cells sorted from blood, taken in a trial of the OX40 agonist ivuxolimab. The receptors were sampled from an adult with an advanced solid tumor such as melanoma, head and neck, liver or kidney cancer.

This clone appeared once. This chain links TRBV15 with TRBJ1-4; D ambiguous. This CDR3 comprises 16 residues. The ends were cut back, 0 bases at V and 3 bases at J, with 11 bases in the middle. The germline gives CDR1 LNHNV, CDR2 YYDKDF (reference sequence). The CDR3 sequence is CATSRDLAAANEKLFF. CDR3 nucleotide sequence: TGTGCCACCAGCAGAGATCTGGCGGCAGCTAATGAAAAACTGTTTTTT.

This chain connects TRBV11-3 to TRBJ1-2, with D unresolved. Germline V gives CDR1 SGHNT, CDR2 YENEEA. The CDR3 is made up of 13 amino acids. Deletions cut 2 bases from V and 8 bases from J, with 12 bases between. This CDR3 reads CASSLPNLRGYTF. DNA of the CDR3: TGTGCCAGCAGCTTACCGAACCTACGGGGCTACACCTTC.

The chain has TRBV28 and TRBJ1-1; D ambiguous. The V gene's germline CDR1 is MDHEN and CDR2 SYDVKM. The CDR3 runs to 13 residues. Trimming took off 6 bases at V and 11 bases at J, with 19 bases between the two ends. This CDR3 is CASRNPTTLRAFF. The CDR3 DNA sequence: TGTGCCAGCAGGAATCCGACAACACTCAGGGCTTTCTTT. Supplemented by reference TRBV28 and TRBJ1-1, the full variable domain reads DVKVTQSSRYLVKRTGEKVFLECVQDMDHENMFWYRQDPGLGLRLIYFSYDVKMKEKGDIPEGYSVSREKKERFSLILESASTNQTSMYLCASRNPTTLRAFFGQGTRLTVV.

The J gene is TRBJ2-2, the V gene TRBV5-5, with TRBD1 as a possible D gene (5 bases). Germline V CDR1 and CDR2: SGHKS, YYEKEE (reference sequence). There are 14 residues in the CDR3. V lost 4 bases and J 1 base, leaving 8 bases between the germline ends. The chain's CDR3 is CASSLTGNTGELFF. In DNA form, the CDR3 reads TGTGCCAGCAGCCTTACAGGGAACACCGGGGAGCTGTTTTTT.

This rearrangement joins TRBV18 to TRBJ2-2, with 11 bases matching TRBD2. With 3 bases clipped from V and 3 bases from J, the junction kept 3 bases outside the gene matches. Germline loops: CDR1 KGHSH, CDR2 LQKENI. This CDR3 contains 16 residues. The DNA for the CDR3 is TGTGCCAGCTCACCTACTAGCGGGAGCGACACCGGGGAGCTGTTTTTT. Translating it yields CASSPTSGSDTGELFF.

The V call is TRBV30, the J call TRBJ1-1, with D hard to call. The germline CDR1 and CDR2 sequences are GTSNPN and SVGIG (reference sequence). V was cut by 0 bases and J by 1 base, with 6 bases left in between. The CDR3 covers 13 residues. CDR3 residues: CAWSVGWNTEAFF. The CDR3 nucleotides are TGTGCCTGGAGTGTCGGATGGAACACTGAAGCTTTCTTT.

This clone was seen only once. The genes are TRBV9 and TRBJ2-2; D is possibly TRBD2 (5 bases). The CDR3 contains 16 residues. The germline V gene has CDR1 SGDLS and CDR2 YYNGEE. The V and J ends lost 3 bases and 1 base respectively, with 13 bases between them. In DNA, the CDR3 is TGTGCCAGCAGCGCCTTCTTTGCGGGGAACACCGGGGAGCTGTTTTTT. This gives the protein CASSAFFAGNTGELFF.

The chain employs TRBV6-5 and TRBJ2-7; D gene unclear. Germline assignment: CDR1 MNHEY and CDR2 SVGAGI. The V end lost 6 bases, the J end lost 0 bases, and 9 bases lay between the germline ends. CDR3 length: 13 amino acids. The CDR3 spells CASSVDRSYEQYF. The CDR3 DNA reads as TGTGCCAGCAGCGTGGACCGCTCCTACGAGCAGTACTTC.

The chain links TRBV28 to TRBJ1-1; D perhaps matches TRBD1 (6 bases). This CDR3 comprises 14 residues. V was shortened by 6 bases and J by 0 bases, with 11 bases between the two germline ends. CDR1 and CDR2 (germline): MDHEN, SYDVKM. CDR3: CASRPGQMNTEAFF. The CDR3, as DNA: TGTGCCAGCAGACCTGGACAGATGAACACTGAAGCTTTCTTT.

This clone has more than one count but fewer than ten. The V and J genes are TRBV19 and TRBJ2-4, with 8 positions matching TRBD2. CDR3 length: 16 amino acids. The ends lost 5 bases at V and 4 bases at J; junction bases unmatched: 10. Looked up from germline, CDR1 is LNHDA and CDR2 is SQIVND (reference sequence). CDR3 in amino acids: CASSLGLAGRKNIQYF. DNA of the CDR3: TGTGCCAGTAGTCTCGGTCTAGCGGGCCGTAAAAACATTCAGTACTTC. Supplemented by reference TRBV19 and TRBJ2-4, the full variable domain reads DGGITQSPKYLFRKEGQNVTLSCEQNLNHDAMYWYRQDPGQGLRLIYYSQIVNDFQKGDIAEGYSVSREKKESFPLTVTSAQKNPTAFYLCASSLGLAGRKNIQYFGAGTRLSVL.

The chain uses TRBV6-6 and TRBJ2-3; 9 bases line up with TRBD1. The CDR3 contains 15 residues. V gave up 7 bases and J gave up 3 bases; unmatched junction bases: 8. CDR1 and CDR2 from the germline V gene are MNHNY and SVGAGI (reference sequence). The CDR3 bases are TGTGCCAGCACCCGAGCGGGACAGGGAACAGATACGCAGTATTTT. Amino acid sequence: CASTRAGQGTDTQYF.

The CDR3 DNA sequence: TGTGCCAGCAGCTTAAACTCCCGCTACGAGCAGTACTTC. Its translation: CASSLNSRYEQYF. This chain links TRBV7-3 with TRBJ2-7; D gene uncertain. The CDR3 is made up of 13 amino acids. V was clipped by 1 base and J by 3 bases, with 7 bases between them. In germline, CDR1 is SGHTA, CDR2 FQGTGA.

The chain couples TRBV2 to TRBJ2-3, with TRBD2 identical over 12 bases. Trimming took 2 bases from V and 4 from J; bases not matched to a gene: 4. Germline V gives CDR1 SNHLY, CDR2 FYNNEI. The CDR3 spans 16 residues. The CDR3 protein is CASSERLAGGADTQYF. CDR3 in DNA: TGTGCCAGCAGTGAACGCCTAGCGGGAGGGGCAGATACGCAGTATTTT. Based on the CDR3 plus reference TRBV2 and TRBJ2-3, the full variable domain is EPEVTQTPSHQVTQMGQEVILRCVPISNHLYFYWYRQILGQKVEFLVSFYNNEISEKSEIFDDQFSVERPDGSNFTLKIRSTKLEDSAMYFCASSERLAGGADTQYFGPGTRLTVL.

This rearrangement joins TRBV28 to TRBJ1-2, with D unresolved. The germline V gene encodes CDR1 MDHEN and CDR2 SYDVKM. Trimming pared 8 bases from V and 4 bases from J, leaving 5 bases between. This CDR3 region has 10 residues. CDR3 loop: CASGFYGYTF. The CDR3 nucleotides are TGTGCCAGCGGATTCTATGGCTACACCTTC.

The CDR3 here is CASSLGGAGVYNEQFF. The DNA for the CDR3 is TGCGCCAGCAGCTTGGGTGGCGCGGGAGTCTACAATGAGCAGTTCTTC. J is TRBJ2-1 and V is TRBV5-1; the match to TRBD2 covers 7 bases. V lost 0 bases to trimming and J lost 3 bases; unmatched junction nucleotides: 6. This CDR3 has 16 amino acids. The germline V gene encodes CDR1 SGHRS and CDR2 YFSETQ.

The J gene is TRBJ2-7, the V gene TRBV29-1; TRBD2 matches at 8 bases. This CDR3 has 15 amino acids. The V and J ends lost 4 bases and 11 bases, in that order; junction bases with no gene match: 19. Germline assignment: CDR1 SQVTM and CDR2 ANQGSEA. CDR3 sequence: CSVGTSGPKSSVEYF. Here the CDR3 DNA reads TGCAGCGTTGGCACTAGCGGCCCTAAGTCCAGCGTGGAGTACTTC.

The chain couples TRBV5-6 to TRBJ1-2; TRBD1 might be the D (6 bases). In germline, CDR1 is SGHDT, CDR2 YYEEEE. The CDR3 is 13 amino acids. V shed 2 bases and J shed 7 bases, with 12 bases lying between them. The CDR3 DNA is TGTGCCAGCAGCTTAGGGGGTGGTGCTGGCTACACCTTC. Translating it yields CASSLGGGAGYTF.

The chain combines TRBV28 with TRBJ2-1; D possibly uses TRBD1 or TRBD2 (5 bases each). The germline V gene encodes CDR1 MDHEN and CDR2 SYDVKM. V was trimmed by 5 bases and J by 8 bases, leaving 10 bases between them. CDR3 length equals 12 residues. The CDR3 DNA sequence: TGTGCCAGCAGTAACCGGGGCTATGAGCAGTTCTTC. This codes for CASSNRGYEQFF.

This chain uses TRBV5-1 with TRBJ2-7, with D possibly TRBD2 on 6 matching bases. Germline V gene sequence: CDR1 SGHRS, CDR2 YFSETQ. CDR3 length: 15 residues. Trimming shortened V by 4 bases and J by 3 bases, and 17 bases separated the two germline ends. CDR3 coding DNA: TGCGCCAGCAGCCTGGGAGGAGGGTATAACTACGAGCAGTACTTC. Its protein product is CASSLGGGYNYEQYF.

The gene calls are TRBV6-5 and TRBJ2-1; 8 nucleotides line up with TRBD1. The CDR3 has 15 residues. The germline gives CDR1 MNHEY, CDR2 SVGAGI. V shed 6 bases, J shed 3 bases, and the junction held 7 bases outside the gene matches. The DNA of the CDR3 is TGTGCCAGCAGGCCGGTGGACAGGGTCTACAATGAGCAGTTCTTC. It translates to CASRPVDRVYNEQFF.

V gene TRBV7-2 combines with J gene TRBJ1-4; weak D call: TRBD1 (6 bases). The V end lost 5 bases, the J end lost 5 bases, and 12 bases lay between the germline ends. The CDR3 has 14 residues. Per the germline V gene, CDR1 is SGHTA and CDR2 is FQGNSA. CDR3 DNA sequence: TGTGCCAGCAGCCGGGGGGGCGCAAATGAAAAACTGTTTTTT. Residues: CASSRGGANEKLFF. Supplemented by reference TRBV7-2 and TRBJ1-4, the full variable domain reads GAGVSQSPSNKVTEKGKDVELRCDPISGHTALYWYRQSLGQGLEFLIYFQGNSAPDKSGLPSDRFSAERTGGSVSTLTIQRTQQEDSAVYLCASSRGGANEKLFFGSGTQLSVL.

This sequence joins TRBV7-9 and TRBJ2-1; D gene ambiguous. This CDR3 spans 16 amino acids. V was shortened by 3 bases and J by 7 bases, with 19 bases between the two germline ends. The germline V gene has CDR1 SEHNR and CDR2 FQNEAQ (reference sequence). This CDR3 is CASSLSFGQIMNEQFF. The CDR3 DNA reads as TGTGCCAGCAGCTTGAGTTTTGGGCAGATTATGAATGAGCAGTTCTTC.

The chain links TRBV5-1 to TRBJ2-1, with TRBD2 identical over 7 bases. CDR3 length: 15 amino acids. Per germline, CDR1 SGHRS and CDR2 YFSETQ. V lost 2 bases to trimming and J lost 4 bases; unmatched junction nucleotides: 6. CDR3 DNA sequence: TGCGCCAGCAGCTTCCAGGCGGGAGCGTACAATGAGCAGTTCTTC. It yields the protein CASSFQAGAYNEQFF.

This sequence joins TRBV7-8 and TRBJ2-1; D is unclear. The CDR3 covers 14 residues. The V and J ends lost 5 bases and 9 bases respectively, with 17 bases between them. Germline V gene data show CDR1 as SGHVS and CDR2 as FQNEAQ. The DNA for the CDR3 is TGTGCCAGCAGCCCTCTGACCCTGAGGAGTGAGCAGTTCTTC. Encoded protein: CASSPLTLRSEQFF.

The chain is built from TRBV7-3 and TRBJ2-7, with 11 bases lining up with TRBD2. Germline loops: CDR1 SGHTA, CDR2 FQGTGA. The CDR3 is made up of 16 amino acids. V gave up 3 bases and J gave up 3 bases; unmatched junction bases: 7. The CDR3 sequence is CASSFPGLADFYEQYF. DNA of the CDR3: TGTGCCAGCAGCTTTCCGGGACTAGCGGACTTCTACGAGCAGTACTTC.

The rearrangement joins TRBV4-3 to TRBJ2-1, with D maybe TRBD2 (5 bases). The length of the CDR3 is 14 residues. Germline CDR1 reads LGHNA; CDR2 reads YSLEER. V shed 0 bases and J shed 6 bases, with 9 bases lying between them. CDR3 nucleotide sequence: TGCGCCAGCAGCCAAGAGCGGCTAGCCAATGAGCAGTTCTTC. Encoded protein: CASSQERLANEQFF.